These 6 T cell receptor beta chains were sequenced from one sample in a study of cytomegalovirus exposure and HLA in healthy donors. With 60 Vbeta and 13 Jbeta primers, the PCR was carried out. Repertoires were generated with immunoSEQ multiplex PCR, while TCRdb's copy carries only in-frame clones and drops some. The table includes about 130,000 clones, roughly 80% detected once. Sequenced material: PBMCs. The receptors were sampled from a man aged 25-45 years in good health and CMV-seropositive.

A few counts support this clone. The chain carries TRBV9 and TRBJ2-7, with D unclear. This CDR3 spans 14 amino acids. V was clipped by 0 bases and J by 2 bases, with 9 bases between them. Germline V gives CDR1 SGDLS, CDR2 YYNGEE. The CDR3 DNA follows: TGTGCCAGCAGCGTAGACAGCAGAACCTACGAGCAGTACTTC. Residues: CASSVDSRTYEQYF.

This sequence joins TRBV29-1 and TRBJ2-5; 7 bases agree with TRBD2. CDR1 and CDR2 from the germline V gene are SQVTM and ANQGSEA. J lost 0 bases, V lost 1 base, and 5 bases had no gene match. This CDR3 has 15 amino acids. In DNA, the CDR3 is TGCAGCGTTGAAGGCCAGCGGGGCGACCAAGAGACCCAGTACTTC. Translation: CSVEGQRGDQETQYF.

This clone has just one count. The chain uses TRBV18 and TRBJ1-5; the match to TRBD1 covers 8 bases. The V gene end was trimmed by 3 bases and the J gene end by 0 bases; junction bases not matched to a gene: 4. The CDR3 spans 16 residues. In germline, CDR1 is KGHSH, CDR2 LQKENI. The CDR3 spells CASSPGQGNSNQPQHF. The CDR3 DNA is TGTGCCAGCTCACCTGGACAGGGTAATAGCAATCAGCCCCAGCATTTT.

The CDR3 sequence: CASSLYREETYTF. The DNA for the CDR3 is TGTGCCAGCAGCTTGTATCGGGAGGAAACCTACACCTTC. This chain connects TRBV5-4 to TRBJ1-2; no firm D call. The CDR3 has 13 amino acids. The V and J ends lost 1 base and 10 bases respectively, with 14 bases between them. CDR1 is SGHNT and CDR2 is YYREEE in the germline V gene (reference sequence).

V is TRBV19 and J is TRBJ2-2; 8 nucleotides align to TRBD1. Germline trimming cut 7 bases from V and 4 bases from J; bases unmatched to any gene: 8. CDR3 size: 15 residues. The germline V gene has CDR1 LNHDA and CDR2 SQIVND (reference sequence). Here the CDR3 reads CASNDDRGPTGELFF. In DNA, the CDR3 is TGTGCCAGTAATGACGACAGGGGTCCCACCGGGGAGCTGTTTTTT.

The chain recombines TRBV6-6 with TRBJ1-1, with TRBD1 matching 8 bases. The germline gives CDR1 MNHNY, CDR2 SVGAGI (reference sequence). The V and J ends lost 2 bases and 1 base, in that order; junction bases with no gene match: 3. The CDR3 covers 15 residues. The CDR3 spells CASSYPDRENTEAFF. In DNA form, the CDR3 reads TGTGCCAGCAGTTACCCGGACAGGGAGAACACTGAAGCTTTCTTT.